This T cell receptor beta chain was recovered during a study of STAT5B mutations in CD4+ large granular lymphocyte leukemia. Study findings and constraints: Without putative leukemic clones, patient CD4-sorted repertoires remained more clonal than healthy CD4+ repertoires. Top patient clones used TRBV06 genes more often: 8/27 versus 2/35 in controls.

Trimming at V came to 4 bases and at J to 7 bases, leaving 3 bases not matched to a gene. Germline V CDR1 and CDR2: SGHNT, YENEEA. The CDR3 contains 13 residues. Turning to this clone: Antigen: not known.

Padova, Helsinki and Shinshu hematology units supplied the CD4+ T-LGLL patients. This table comes from immunoSEQ multiplex PCR, and its TCRdb copy is limited to in-frame clones, with some not included. The repertoire includes about 8,400 clones, roughly 89% of them detected once, and roughly 50% sits in the top ten. Sequencing was carried out using PBMCs. The clonotype originates from a woman aged 65 to 85 with CD4+ T-cell large granular lymphocyte leukemia. The chain couples TRBV11-3 to TRBJ1-4, with 7 positions matching TRBD1. The CDR3 nucleotides are TGTGCCAGCAGCTGGGGACAGCTTGAAAAACTGTTTTTT. Its translation is CASSWGQLEKLFF.